This T cell receptor (beta chain) was retrieved from a study of cytomegalovirus exposure and HLA in healthy donors. With 0 bases removed from V and 2 bases from J, the gap between germline ends came to 15 bases. The CDR3 runs 16 residues. The V gene's germline CDR1 is SGDLS and CDR2 YYNGEE. PCR used 60 Vbeta primers and 13 Jbeta primers. Profiled with immunoSEQ multiplex PCR; TCRdb holds only in-frame clones, not every one. The sample has a few hundred thousand clones, less than 85% seen once; the top ten hold roughly 0.22%. The TCR comes from a girl between 2 and 10 years old in good health and CMV-seronegative. The rearrangement links TRBV9 to TRBJ2-7; D is uncertain. The sequencing input was PBMCs. The CDR3 nucleotides read TGTGCCAGCAGCGTAGGGGTTGGGCAGGCTACCTACGAGCAGTACTTC. It is translated as CASSVGVGQATYEQYF.